This TCR beta chain derives from a study of blood T cell repertoires in COVID-19. Overall study: The analysed material was cDNA or gDNA that came from T cells, B-cell-depleted T cells, or PBMCs.

CDR3 length: 15 residues. Germline-derived CDR1 and CDR2 are LGHDT and YNNKEL (reference sequence). With V trimmed by 8 bases and J by 2 bases, 3 bases remained unmatched. This clone was found once. Source study methods: It was from reference gene primer amplification that nucleated cell counts were estimated. Sequenced by immunoSEQ multiplex PCR; TCRdb stores in-frame clones only, minus some. The V and J calls and clone size come from that table; D and trimming were worked out from the DNA. The sample shows tens of thousands of clones, about 80% of them seen only once. This TCR derives from a human donor in a cohort sampled during active COVID-19. This rearrangement joins TRBV3-1 (or the pseudogene TRBV3-2) to TRBJ2-1, with 13 bases lining up with TRBD2. Material: peripheral blood. For the CDR3, the DNA is TGTGCCAGCGGGACTAGCGGGGCCCCCTACAATGAGCAGTTCTTC. Encoded protein: CASGTSGAPYNEQFF.